This is a list of T cell receptor beta chains from one sample in a study of OX40 agonist ivuxolimab in advanced cancers. Method: immunoSEQ multiplex PCR; TCRdb's copy keeps in-frame clones and lacks some. The sample holds tens of thousands of clones, 83% seen once. The specimen was CD4+ or CD8+ T cells sorted from blood, collected in a trial of the OX40 agonist ivuxolimab. The receptor source for this set is an adult with an advanced solid tumor such as melanoma, head and neck, liver or kidney cancer. The CDR3 runs from the conserved cysteine through the conserved F or W. D genes are given only for firm matches. Size values are once, few and many counts, or a class for expanded clones, and some rows have none.

d_gene: TRBD1
v_gene: TRBV5-1
j_gene: TRBJ1-6
abundance: -
CDR3aa: CASSTDGQGYYNSPLHF
CDR3nt: TGCGCCAGCAGCACGGATGGACAGGGGTATTATAATTCACCCCTCCACTTT

d_gene: TRBD2
v_gene: TRBV18
j_gene: TRBJ2-1
abundance: -
CDR3aa: CASSPELAGHNEQFF
CDR3nt: TGTGCCAGCTCACCAGAACTAGCGGGGCACAATGAGCAGTTCTTC

d_gene: TRBD1
v_gene: TRBV11-1
j_gene: TRBJ1-1
abundance: -
CDR3aa: CASRQGRVPGTEAFF
CDR3nt: TGTGCCAGCAGACAGGGGAGGGTCCCGGGCACTGAAGCTTTCTTT

d_gene: TRBD1
v_gene: TRBV10-3
j_gene: TRBJ1-2
abundance: few
CDR3aa: CAIGGQANYGYTF
CDR3nt: TGTGCCATTGGAGGACAGGCTAACTATGGCTACACCTTC

d_gene: TRBD2
v_gene: TRBV14
j_gene: TRBJ2-5
abundance: -
CDR3aa: CASSQVIAGGQETQYF
CDR3nt: TGTGCCAGCAGCCAAGTAATAGCGGGGGGCCAAGAGACCCAGTACTTC

d_gene: -
v_gene: TRBV10-3
j_gene: TRBJ2-7
abundance: once
CDR3aa: CAISASGNEQYF
CDR3nt: TGTGCCATCAGTGCCTCCGGGAATGAGCAGTACTTC

d_gene: -
v_gene: TRBV7-2
j_gene: TRBJ2-5
abundance: -
CDR3aa: CASSLAAARGTQYF
CDR3nt: TGTGCCAGCAGCTTAGCGGCGGCCAGGGGGACCCAGTACTTC

d_gene: -
v_gene: TRBV11-2
j_gene: TRBJ1-3
abundance: -
CDR3aa: CASSLWGTGNTIYF
CDR3nt: TGTGCCAGCAGCTTATGGGGGACTGGAAACACCATATATTTT

d_gene: -
v_gene: TRBV7-9
j_gene: TRBJ1-1
abundance: -
CDR3aa: CASSLEIPAAFF
CDR3nt: TGTGCCAGCAGCTTGGAAATCCCGGCGGCTTTCTTT

d_gene: TRBD1
v_gene: TRBV6-6
j_gene: TRBJ1-6
abundance: -
CDR3aa: CASRQGQMDSPLHF
CDR3nt: TGTGCCAGCAGACAGGGACAGATGGATTCACCCCTCCACTTT

d_gene: -
v_gene: TRBV7-7
j_gene: TRBJ2-5
abundance: -
CDR3aa: CASSFVGQASETQYF
CDR3nt: TGTGCTAGCAGCTTTGTAGGGCAGGCCTCGGAGACCCAGTACTTC

d_gene: TRBD1
v_gene: TRBV5-8
j_gene: TRBJ2-7
abundance: -
CDR3aa: CASKRTGGYEQYF
CDR3nt: TGTGCCAGCAAGCGGACAGGGGGCTACGAGCAGTACTTC